The next 15 T cell receptor beta chains were all read from a single sample in a study of cytotoxic CD8 clonotypes in ibrutinib-treated CLL. The assay was immunoSEQ multiplex PCR, and TCRdb's table has in-frame clones only and misses some. This table holds more than 140,000 clones, roughly 77% found once. The sample here was PBMCs, taken after 12 months of ibrutinib treatment. The source of these receptors is a human donor with chronic lymphocytic leukemia.

CDR3: CASSPRLAGGQYEQYF. The CDR3 bases are TGTGCCAGCAGCCCACGACTAGCGGGGGGCCAATACGAGCAGTACTTC. This rearrangement joins TRBV21-1 to TRBJ2-7; the table's TRBD2 call for D was not verified on the DNA. TRBV21-1 is described as a pseudogene. The CDR3 covers 16 residues.

The chain recombines TRBV9 with TRBJ2-3; D gene unclear. CDR1 is SGDLS, CDR2 YYNGEE, per germline. The CDR3 is made up of 16 amino acids. The germline V and J ends were trimmed by 3 bases and 2 bases, with 16 bases remaining between them. Here the CDR3 DNA reads TGTGCCAGCAGCGGCCTTTCAGCACCCTCCACAGATACGCAGTATTTT. This encodes CASSGLSAPSTDTQYF.

The chain combines TRBV7-6 with TRBJ2-3; the match to TRBD2 covers 14 bases. The V segment lost 5 bases and the J segment 4 bases; nucleotides outside the gene matches: 5. The CDR3 totals 16 residues. Looked up from germline, CDR1 is SGHVS and CDR2 is FNYEAQ. This chain's CDR3 is CASSRGTSGSADTQYF. CDR3 DNA sequence: TGTGCCAGCAGCCGAGGGACTAGCGGGAGTGCAGATACGCAGTATTTT.

V is TRBV19 and J is TRBJ1-5; TRBD1 aligns across 11 bases. Germline trimming cut 4 bases from V and 11 bases from J; bases unmatched to any gene: 10. There are 15 residues in the CDR3. Germline loops: CDR1 LNHDA, CDR2 SQIVND (reference sequence). The CDR3 nucleotides read TGTGCCAGTAGTAGAAAAGGGACAGGGGGTACGTCCCAGCATTTT. It codes for CASSRKGTGGTSQHF.

The chain uses TRBV19 and TRBJ1-3; D not resolved. Trimming took 3 bases from V and 2 from J, leaving 5 bases between them. The CDR3 covers 13 residues. Germline loops: CDR1 LNHDA, CDR2 SQIVND (reference sequence). This CDR3 reads CASSMGAGNTIYF. The CDR3, as DNA: TGTGCCAGTAGTATGGGAGCTGGAAACACCATATATTTT.

The gene calls are TRBV27 and TRBJ2-2; D not resolved. V gave up 8 bases and J gave up 0 bases, with 13 bases separating them. The CDR3 loop spans 15 amino acids. Germline values: CDR1 MNHEY, CDR2 SMNVEV (reference sequence). The CDR3 here is CASCTAPSNTGELFF. Here the CDR3 DNA reads TGTGCCAGCTGCACCGCTCCCTCGAACACCGGGGAGCTGTTTTTT.

This sequence joins TRBV2 and TRBJ1-4; 11 bases align to TRBD1. Germline CDR1 is SNHLY and CDR2 is FYNNEI. This CDR3 region has 14 residues. Trimming took 7 bases from V and 7 from J; bases not matched to a gene: 5. The CDR3, as DNA: TGTGCCAGCACATCCGGGACAGGGGGTGAAAAACTGTTTTTT. Translating it yields CASTSGTGGEKLFF.

The chain is built from TRBV28 and TRBJ2-5, with a tentative D call TRBD1 (6 bases). Trimming removed 3 bases at V and 4 bases at J, with 12 bases between. The CDR3 sequence is 14 residues long. Germline loops: CDR1 MDHEN, CDR2 SYDVKM. This chain's CDR3 is CASSFTGRVETQYF. CDR3 bases: TGTGCCAGCAGTTTTACAGGGCGGGTAGAGACCCAGTACTTC.

The V and J genes are TRBV28 and TRBJ2-6; D is perhaps TRBD1 (5 bases). CDR1 and CDR2 from the germline V gene are MDHEN and SYDVKM. The V gene lost 6 bases and the J gene lost 2 bases, with 5 bases spanning the gap. This CDR3 is built from 13 residues. The CDR3 region has the DNA TGTGCCAGCAGGACAGCTGGGGCCAACGTCCTGACTTTC. Its protein is CASRTAGANVLTF.

The rearrangement uses TRBV4-1 and TRBJ1-5; D may be TRBD1 (6 bases). The CDR3 extends over 14 amino acids. With 1 base removed from V and 2 bases from J, the gap between germline ends came to 6 bases. The germline V gene has CDR1 MGHRA and CDR2 YSYEKL. The CDR3 nucleotides read TGCGCCAGCAGCCAAGCAGGGGGCAATCAGCCCCAGCATTTT. This encodes CASSQAGGNQPQHF.

The genes are TRBV7-6 and TRBJ2-7, with D possibly matching TRBD1 (5 bases). The V and J ends lost 4 bases and 6 bases respectively, with 28 bases between them. There are 18 residues in the CDR3. From germline, CDR1 is SGHVS and CDR2 FNYEAQ. CDR3 protein: CASSSTTSPQARWGEQYF. The CDR3 region has the DNA TGTGCCAGCAGCTCCACCACCTCTCCACAGGCCCGTTGGGGCGAGCAGTACTTC.

The J gene is TRBJ1-2, the V gene TRBV30, with 11 bases fitting TRBD1. The junction had 19 bases not matched to a gene; V was cut back by 5 bases and J by 5 bases. The CDR3 spans 18 residues. The germline CDR1 and CDR2 sequences are GTSNPN and SVGIG (reference sequence). The CDR3 sequence: CAWDRTVSGTGGWYGYTF. The CDR3 DNA is TGTGCCTGGGACCGCACCGTCTCCGGGACAGGGGGTTGGTATGGCTACACCTTC.

The chain links TRBV2 to TRBJ2-6, with a weak D call TRBD1 (5 bases). The germline V gene encodes CDR1 SNHLY and CDR2 FYNNEI. Trimming left V 6 bases short and J 2 bases short, with 11 bases between. CDR3 length: 15 amino acids. The CDR3 is CASRPDSAGANVLTF. CDR3 coding DNA: TGTGCCAGCAGGCCCGACAGTGCTGGGGCCAACGTCCTGACTTTC.

V gene TRBV7-2 combines with J gene TRBJ2-7; the match to TRBD2 covers 9 bases. CDR1 is SGHTA, CDR2 FQGNSA, per germline. The CDR3 totals 15 residues. Unmatched junction bases numbered 8, after V lost 5 bases and J lost 3 bases. CDR3 residues: CASSLGTSSYYEQYF. The CDR3 DNA reads TGTGCCAGCAGCCTCGGGACTAGCAGCTACTACGAGCAGTACTTC. The whole variable domain, remainder taken from reference TRBV7-2 and TRBJ2-7, is GAGVSQSPSNKVTEKGKDVELRCDPISGHTALYWYRQSLGQGLEFLIYFQGNSAPDKSGLPSDRFSAERTGGSVSTLTIQRTQQEDSAVYLCASSLGTSSYYEQYFGPGTRLTVT.

The chain employs TRBV19 and TRBJ2-3; D may be TRBD1 (6 bases). The germline V gene has CDR1 LNHDA and CDR2 SQIVND (reference sequence). This CDR3 region has 13 residues. V lost 4 bases and J lost 4, with 9 bases in between. CDR3 DNA sequence: TGTGCCAGTAGTACAACAGGGTCAGATACGCAGTATTTT. Translation: CASSTTGSDTQYF.